These 5 T cell receptor beta chains came from one sample sequenced in a study of human T cells and chemical hapten exposure. TCRdb itself ran the RACE reads through MiXCR, one entry per CDR3 protein. The sample comprises a few hundred thousand distinct CDR3 sequences, roughly 4.8% of which are singletons, and approximately 2.1% rests with the top ten. The time point denotes: patch test 1, 2 weeks after DPC sensitization. Treatment here: therapeutic diphenylcyclopropenone sensitization with weekly scalp DPC. Specimen: whole blood, collected in connection with sensitization to the hapten diphenylcyclopropenone (DPC). These receptor sequences come from a woman aged 45 to 65 with alopecia areata. Some clones in this sample may be carry-over from other donors' samples.

At least ten counts were recorded for this clonotype. This chain connects TRBV20-1 to TRBJ2-7; TRBD1 might be the D (6 bases). This CDR3 comprises 13 residues. Germline CDR1 reads DFQATT; CDR2 reads SNEGSKA (reference sequence). The V end was cut by 5 bases, the J end by 3 bases, with 14 bases between. The DNA of the CDR3 is TGCAGTGCTCGCCGGGACACCATCTACGAGCAGTACTTC. It yields the protein CSARRDTIYEQYF.

This clonotype has more than one count but fewer than ten. The V and J genes are TRBV20-1 and TRBJ2-3; no clear D gene. V lost 0 bases, J lost 4 bases, and 5 bases lay in between. The CDR3 extends over 12 amino acids. Looked up from germline, CDR1 is DFQATT and CDR2 is SNEGSKA (reference sequence). DNA of the CDR3: TGCAGTGCTAGAGAACCCCCAGATACGCAGTATTTT. The encoded protein is CSAREPPDTQYF.

Ten or more counts support this clonotype. This chain links TRBV6-4 with TRBJ2-2; the D is unclear. V was shortened by 6 bases and J by 6 bases, with 26 bases between the two germline ends. The CDR3 is 18 residues long. Germline V CDR1 and CDR2: MRHNA, SNTAGT. The DNA of the CDR3 is TGTGCCAGCAGCGACGGAACCACCACGACCGAGAAGGCCGGGGAGCTGTTTTTT. As protein: CASSDGTTTTEKAGELFF.

This clonotype was seen at least ten times. The chain combines TRBV29-1 with TRBJ2-3; 10 bases agree with TRBD2. The V gene's germline CDR1 is SQVTM and CDR2 ANQGSEA. The CDR3 covers 13 residues. V gave up 6 bases and J gave up 5 bases; unmatched junction bases: 5. This chain's CDR3 is CSVSAGGQDTQYF. As DNA, the CDR3 is TGCAGCGTATCAGCGGGGGGGCAAGATACGCAGTATTTT.

This clonotype was counted a few times. This chain connects TRBV6-5 to TRBJ1-6; 7 bases are a match to TRBD1. CDR3 size: 18 residues. V lost 2 bases to trimming and J lost 14 bases; unmatched junction nucleotides: 21. The germline V gene has CDR1 MNHEY and CDR2 SVGAGI. The CDR3 loop reads CASSYRQGTIRGGYALHF. CDR3 coding DNA: TGTGCCAGCAGTTACCGACAGGGTACAATTCGGGGAGGTTACGCCCTCCACTTT.